The sequence of this T cell receptor beta chain was determined in a study of high-grade serous ovarian cancer treatment subgroups. The overall study: Mean per sample: about 15,000 reads, 6,000 to 8,000 unique TCR beta rearrangements.

Notes on the study in general: Clonal relatedness tracked neoantigen level, and by trend copy number and mutation load. Only CDR3 was analyzed; CDR1 and CDR2 were not. Without spatial data, bulk sequencing limits insight into HGSC tumor diversity.

From germline, CDR1 is LNHDA and CDR2 SQIVND (reference sequence). The CDR3 runs 14 residues. Trimming at V came to 8 bases and at J to 5 bases, leaving 6 bases not matched to a gene. Tumor samples were obtained before definitive surgery or chemotherapy. Regarding this clone: As yet, its antigen is unknown.

Only in-frame clones appear in the TCRdb table, and some are missing; sequencing was by immunoSEQ multiplex PCR. The sample has around 12,000 clones; roughly four fifths are singletons. The sample was tumor tissue. V gene TRBV19 combines with J gene TRBJ2-5; 12 bases map to TRBD2. The TCR originated in a human donor with high-grade serous ovarian cancer. As DNA, the CDR3 is TGTGCCAGTCGAAGACTAGCGGGAGAGGAGACCCAGTACTTC. Protein product: CASRRLAGEETQYF.